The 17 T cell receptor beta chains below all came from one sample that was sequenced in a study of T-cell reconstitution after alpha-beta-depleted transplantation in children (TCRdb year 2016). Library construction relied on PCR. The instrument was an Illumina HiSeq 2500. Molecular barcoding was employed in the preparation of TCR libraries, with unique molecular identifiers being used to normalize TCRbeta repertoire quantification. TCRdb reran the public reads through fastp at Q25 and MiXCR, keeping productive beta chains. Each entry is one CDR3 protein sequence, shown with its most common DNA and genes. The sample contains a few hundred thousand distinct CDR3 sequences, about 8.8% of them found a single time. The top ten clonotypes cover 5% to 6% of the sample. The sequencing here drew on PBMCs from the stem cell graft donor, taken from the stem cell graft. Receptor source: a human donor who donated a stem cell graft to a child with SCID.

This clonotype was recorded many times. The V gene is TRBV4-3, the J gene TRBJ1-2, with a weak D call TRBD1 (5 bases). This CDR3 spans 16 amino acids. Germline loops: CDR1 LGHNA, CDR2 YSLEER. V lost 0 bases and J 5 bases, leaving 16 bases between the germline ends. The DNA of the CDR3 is TGCGCCAGCAGCCAAGAGGTCGGGGGACGGAAGTATGGCTACACCTTC. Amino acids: CASSQEVGGRKYGYTF.

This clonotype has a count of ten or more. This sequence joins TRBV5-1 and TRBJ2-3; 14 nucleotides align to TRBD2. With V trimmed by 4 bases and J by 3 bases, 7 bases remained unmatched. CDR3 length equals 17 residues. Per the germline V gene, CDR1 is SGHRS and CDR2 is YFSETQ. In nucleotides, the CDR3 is TGCGCCAGCAGCCGGACTAGCGGGGGGCGTGCGACAGATACGCAGTATTTT. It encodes CASSRTSGGRATDTQYF.

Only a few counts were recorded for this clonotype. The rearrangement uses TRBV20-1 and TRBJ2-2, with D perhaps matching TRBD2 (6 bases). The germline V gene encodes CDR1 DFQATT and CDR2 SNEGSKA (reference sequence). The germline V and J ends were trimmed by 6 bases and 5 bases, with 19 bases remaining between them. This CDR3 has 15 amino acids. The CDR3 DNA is TGCAGTGCCAGGGTAGCCAGCGGGTTAACCGGGGAGCTGTTTTTT. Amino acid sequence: CSARVASGLTGELFF.

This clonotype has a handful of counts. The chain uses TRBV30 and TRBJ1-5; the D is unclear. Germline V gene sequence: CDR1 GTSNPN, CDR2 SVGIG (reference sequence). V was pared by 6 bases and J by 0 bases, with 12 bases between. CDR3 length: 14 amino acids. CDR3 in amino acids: CACGAEYSNQPQHF. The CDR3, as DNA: TGTGCCTGTGGTGCTGAATATAGCAATCAGCCCCAGCATTTT.

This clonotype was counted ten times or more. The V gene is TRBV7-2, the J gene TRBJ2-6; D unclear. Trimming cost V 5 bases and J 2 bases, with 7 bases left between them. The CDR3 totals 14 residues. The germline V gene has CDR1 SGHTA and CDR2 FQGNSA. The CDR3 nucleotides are TGTGCCAGCAGCCGCCAACCTGGGGCCAACGTCCTGACTTTC. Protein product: CASSRQPGANVLTF.

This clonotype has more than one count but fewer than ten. The CDR3 sequence: CASIPIWTASNQPQHF. The DNA of the CDR3 is TGCGCCAGCATCCCCATCTGGACAGCTAGCAATCAGCCCCAGCATTTT. This rearrangement joins TRBV5-1 to TRBJ1-5, with D possibly being TRBD1 (6 bases). Trimming took 6 bases from V and 0 from J, leaving 16 bases between them. The CDR3 runs 16 residues. CDR1 and CDR2 (germline): SGHRS, YFSETQ.

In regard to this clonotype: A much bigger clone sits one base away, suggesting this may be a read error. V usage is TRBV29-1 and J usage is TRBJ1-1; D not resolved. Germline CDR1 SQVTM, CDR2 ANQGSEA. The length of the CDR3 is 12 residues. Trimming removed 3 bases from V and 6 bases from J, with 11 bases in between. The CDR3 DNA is TGCAGCGTTGATTTGTTGGCAGCTGAAGCTTTCTTT. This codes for CSVDLLAAEAFF.

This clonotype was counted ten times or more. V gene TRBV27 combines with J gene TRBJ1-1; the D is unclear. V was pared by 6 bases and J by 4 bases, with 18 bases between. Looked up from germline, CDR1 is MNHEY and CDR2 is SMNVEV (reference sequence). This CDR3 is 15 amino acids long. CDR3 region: CASSRTHGEPTEAFF. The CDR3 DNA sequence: TGTGCCAGCAGCCGAACACACGGGGAACCCACTGAAGCTTTCTTT.

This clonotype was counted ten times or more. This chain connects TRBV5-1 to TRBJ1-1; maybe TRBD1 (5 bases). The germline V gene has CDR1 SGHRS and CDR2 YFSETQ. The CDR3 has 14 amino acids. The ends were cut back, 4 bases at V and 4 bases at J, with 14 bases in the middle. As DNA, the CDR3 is TGCGCCAGCAGCCGCCAGGGAGTGGGCACTGAAGCTTTCTTT. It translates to CASSRQGVGTEAFF.

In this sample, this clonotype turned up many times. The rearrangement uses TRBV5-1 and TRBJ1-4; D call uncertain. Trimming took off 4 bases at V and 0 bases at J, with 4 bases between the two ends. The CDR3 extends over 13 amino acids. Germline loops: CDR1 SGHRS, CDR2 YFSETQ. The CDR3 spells CASSTATNEKLFF. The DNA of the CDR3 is TGCGCCAGCAGCACAGCAACTAATGAAAAACTGTTTTTT.

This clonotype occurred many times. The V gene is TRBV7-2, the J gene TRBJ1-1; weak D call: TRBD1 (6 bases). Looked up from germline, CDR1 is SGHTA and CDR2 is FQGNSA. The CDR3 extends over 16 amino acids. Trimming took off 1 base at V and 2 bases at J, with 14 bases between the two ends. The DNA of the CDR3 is TGTGCCAGCAGCTTAGTACCCACAGGGTCAAACACTGAAGCTTTCTTT. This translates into CASSLVPTGSNTEAFF. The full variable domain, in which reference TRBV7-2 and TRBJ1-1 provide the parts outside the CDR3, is GAGVSQSPSNKVTEKGKDVELRCDPISGHTALYWYRQSLGQGLEFLIYFQGNSAPDKSGLPSDRFSAERTGGSVSTLTIQRTQQEDSAVYLCASSLVPTGSNTEAFFGQGTRLTVV.

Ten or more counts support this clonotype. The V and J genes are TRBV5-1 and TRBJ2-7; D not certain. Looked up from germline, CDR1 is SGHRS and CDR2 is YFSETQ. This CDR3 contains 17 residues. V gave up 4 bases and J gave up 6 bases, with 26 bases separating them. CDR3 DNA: TGCGCCAGCAGCCCACTTCTTTCCGGTCTACACCTCTCCGAGCAGTACTTC. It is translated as CASSPLLSGLHLSEQYF. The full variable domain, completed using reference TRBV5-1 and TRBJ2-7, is KAGVTQTPRYLIKTRGQQVTLSCSPISGHRSVSWYQQTPGQGLQFLFEYFSETQRNKGNFPGRFSGRQFSNSRSEMNVSTLELGDSALYLCASSPLLSGLHLSEQYFGPGTRLTVT.

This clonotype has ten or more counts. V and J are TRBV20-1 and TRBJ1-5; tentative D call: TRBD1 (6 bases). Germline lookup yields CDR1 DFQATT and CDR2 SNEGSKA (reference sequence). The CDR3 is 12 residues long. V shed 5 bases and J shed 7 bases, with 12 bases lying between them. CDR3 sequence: CSALVQGQPQHF. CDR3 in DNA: TGCAGTGCTCTCGTACAGGGACAGCCCCAGCATTTT.

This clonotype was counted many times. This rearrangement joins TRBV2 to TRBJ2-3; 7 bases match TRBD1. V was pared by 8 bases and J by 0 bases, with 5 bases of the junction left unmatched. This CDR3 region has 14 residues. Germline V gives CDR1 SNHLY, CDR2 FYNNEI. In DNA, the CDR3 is TGTGCCAGCTCAAGGGGGCCCAGCACAGATACGCAGTATTTT. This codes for CASSRGPSTDTQYF.

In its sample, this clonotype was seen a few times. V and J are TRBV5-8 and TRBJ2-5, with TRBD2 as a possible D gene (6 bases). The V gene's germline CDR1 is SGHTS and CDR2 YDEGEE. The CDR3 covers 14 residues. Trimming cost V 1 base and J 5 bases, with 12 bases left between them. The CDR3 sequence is CASSLYRLGETQYF. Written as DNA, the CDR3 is TGTGCCAGCAGCTTGTACCGACTAGGGGAGACCCAGTACTTC.

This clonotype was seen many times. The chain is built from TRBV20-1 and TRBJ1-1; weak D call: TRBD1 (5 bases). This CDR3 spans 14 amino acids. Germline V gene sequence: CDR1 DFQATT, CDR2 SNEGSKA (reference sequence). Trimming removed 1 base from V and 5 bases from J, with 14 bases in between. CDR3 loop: CSARVRGGLTEAFF. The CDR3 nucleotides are TGCAGTGCTAGAGTTAGGGGAGGGTTAACTGAAGCTTTCTTT.

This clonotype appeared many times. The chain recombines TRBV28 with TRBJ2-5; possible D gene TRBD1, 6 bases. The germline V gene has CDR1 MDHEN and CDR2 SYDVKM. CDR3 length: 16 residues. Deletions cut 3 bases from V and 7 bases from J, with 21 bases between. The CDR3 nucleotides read TGTGCCAGCAGTTTCCCCCGGACAGAGGAAGGAGGGACCCAGTACTTC. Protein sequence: CASSFPRTEEGGTQYF.